The 18 T cell receptor beta chains below come from one sample, sequenced in a study of PD-L1 blockade in urothelial cancer. Time point indicated: pretreatment peripheral blood. This table comes from immunoSEQ multiplex PCR, and its TCRdb copy is limited to in-frame clones, with some not included. The sample lists some 120,000 clones; roughly 83% were seen once. The sequencing here drew on PBMCs, taken around atezolizumab (anti-PD-L1) treatment. Receptors were obtained from a man aged 45-65 years with urothelial cancer.

This sequence joins TRBV7-2 and TRBJ2-7; TRBD2 aligns across 8 bases. CDR3 length: 15 amino acids. Losses at the gene ends were 6 bases for V and 2 bases for J; bases not matched to a gene: 9. The V gene's germline CDR1 is SGHTA and CDR2 FQGNSA. The CDR3: CASSEGSGNTYEQYF. CDR3 bases: TGTGCCAGCAGTGAGGGTAGCGGGAATACCTACGAGCAGTACTTC.

The V and J genes are TRBV6-5 and TRBJ1-1; no firm D call. V lost 0 bases and J 1 base, leaving 9 bases between the germline ends. Germline lookup yields CDR1 MNHEY and CDR2 SVGAGI. The length of the CDR3 is 15 residues. DNA for the CDR3: TGTGCCAGCAGTTACTCGAAGTCGGGGAACACTGAAGCTTTCTTT. Translation gives CASSYSKSGNTEAFF.

CDR3 sequence: CASSYRLAGGGHEQFF. The CDR3 coding sequence is TGCGCCAGCAGCTACCGACTAGCGGGGGGGGGCCATGAGCAGTTCTTC. The V call is TRBV5-1, the J call TRBJ2-1; 14 nucleotides match TRBD2. The CDR3 length is 16 residues. Germline V gene sequence: CDR1 SGHRS, CDR2 YFSETQ. The trim removed 3 bases at V and 8 bases at J, leaving 7 bases unmatched.

The V and J genes are TRBV19 and TRBJ2-5; 13 bases agree with TRBD2. The germline CDR1 and CDR2 sequences are LNHDA and SQIVND (reference sequence). This CDR3 spans 17 amino acids. The trim removed 5 bases at V and 1 base at J, leaving 7 bases unmatched. The CDR3: CASSDPGTSGIQETQYF. The CDR3 DNA reads as TGTGCCAGTAGTGACCCCGGGACTAGCGGGATCCAAGAGACCCAGTACTTC.

V usage is TRBV19 and J usage is TRBJ2-3; unclear D gene. In germline, CDR1 is LNHDA, CDR2 SQIVND (reference sequence). The CDR3 is 13 residues long. V dropped 2 bases and J dropped 3 bases, with 6 bases sitting between them. CDR3 residues: CASSIIGTDTQYF. The CDR3 DNA follows: TGTGCCAGTAGTATAATCGGGACAGATACGCAGTATTTT.

The chain carries TRBV6-5 and TRBJ2-7; 7 nucleotides line up with TRBD2. CDR1 is MNHEY and CDR2 is SVGAGI in the germline V gene. This CDR3 is built from 13 residues. The V and J ends lost 6 bases and 12 bases, in that order; junction bases with no gene match: 14. CDR3 nucleotide sequence: TGTGCCAGCAGACCCCCTGGCGGGAGCCTCCCGTACTTC. The encoded protein is CASRPPGGSLPYF.

The V gene is TRBV27, the J gene TRBJ2-7, with 9 bases that match TRBD1. CDR1 is MNHEY and CDR2 is SMNVEV in the germline V gene (reference sequence). V lost 5 bases and J lost 9; bases outside the gene matches: 5. This CDR3 region has 12 residues. The CDR3 loop reads CASSPTGGAQYF. CDR3 DNA: TGTGCCAGCAGTCCAACAGGGGGCGCGCAGTACTTC.

The chain employs TRBV30 and TRBJ1-2, with D maybe TRBD1 (6 bases). The V end lost 0 bases, the J end lost 4 bases, and 15 bases lay between the germline ends. This CDR3 is built from 15 residues. Germline values: CDR1 GTSNPN, CDR2 SVGIG (reference sequence). The CDR3 region is CAWSVGGAATYGYTF. The CDR3 DNA sequence: TGTGCCTGGAGTGTAGGGGGAGCCGCGACCTATGGCTACACCTTC.

This chain joins TRBV19 and TRBJ1-1; TRBD1 matches at 8 bases. Germline lookup yields CDR1 LNHDA and CDR2 SQIVND (reference sequence). Trimming cost V 7 bases and J 4 bases; bases outside gene matches: 5. The CDR3 loop spans 13 amino acids. The CDR3 DNA reads TGTGCCAGTACCCAGGGACAGGTCACTGAAGCTTTCTTT. Translation gives CASTQGQVTEAFF.

J is TRBJ1-1 and V is TRBV5-1; D is undetermined. V lost 1 base to trimming and J lost 0 bases, with 10 bases between them. The CDR3 is 15 amino acids. The germline V gene encodes CDR1 SGHRS and CDR2 YFSETQ. The CDR3 nucleotides are TGCGCCAGCAGCTTGATGTCCAGAATGAACACTGAAGCTTTCTTT. Protein sequence: CASSLMSRMNTEAFF.

The CDR3 protein is CASISRGGGNTIYF. The CDR3 DNA sequence: TGTGCCAGCATAAGTCGAGGGGGAGGAAACACCATATATTTT. The gene calls are TRBV6-6 and TRBJ1-3; the D gene is possibly TRBD1 (6 bases). Germline V gene sequence: CDR1 MNHNY, CDR2 SVGAGI (reference sequence). Trimming left V 7 bases short and J 4 bases short, with 14 bases between. This CDR3 region has 14 residues.

This clone appeared a single time. The chain recombines TRBV29-1 with TRBJ2-4, with 9 bases aligning to TRBD1. V lost 7 bases to trimming and J lost 14 bases; unmatched junction nucleotides: 6. CDR3 length: 10 residues. Germline lookup yields CDR1 SQVTM and CDR2 ANQGSEA. The CDR3 loop is CSAGGDREYF. The DNA of the CDR3 is TGCAGCGCTGGCGGGGACAGGGAGTACTTC.

The CDR3 spells CASSVDPREDTQYF. DNA for the CDR3: TGTGCCAGCAGTGTGGATCCCCGGGAGGATACGCAGTATTTT. This chain connects TRBV2 to TRBJ2-3, with D possibly TRBD2 on 6 matching bases. CDR1 and CDR2 from the germline V gene are SNHLY and FYNNEI. The CDR3 totals 14 residues. Trimming removed 4 bases at V and 6 bases at J, with 14 bases between.

V usage is TRBV28 and J usage is TRBJ2-7, with 8 bases lining up with TRBD2. V shed 7 bases and J 1 base; nucleotides not matched to a gene: 9. Germline values: CDR1 MDHEN, CDR2 SYDVKM. The CDR3 has 15 residues. The DNA of the CDR3 is TGTGCCAGCACCCCCCTAGCGGGCCCATCCTACGAGCAGTACTTC. Encoded protein: CASTPLAGPSYEQYF.

This clone was counted a few times. The V gene is TRBV28, the J gene TRBJ1-5; 11 positions match TRBD1. CDR1 MDHEN and CDR2 SYDVKM come from the germline V gene. V lost 3 bases, J lost 7 bases, and 2 bases stayed unmatched. The CDR3 is 14 residues long. CDR3 loop: CASSFGTGGQPQHF. The DNA for the CDR3 is TGTGCCAGCAGTTTTGGGACAGGGGGGCAGCCCCAGCATTTT.

The V and J genes are TRBV5-4 and TRBJ1-4, with 7 bases matching TRBD1. This CDR3 spans 15 amino acids. Germline CDR1 and CDR2: SGHNT and YYREEE (reference sequence). With V trimmed by 5 bases and J by 5 bases, 9 bases remained unmatched. The CDR3 region has the DNA TGTGCCAGCAGGGAGAAGGGACAGCCGAATGAAAAACTGTTTTTT. It encodes CASREKGQPNEKLFF.

The rearrangement uses TRBV4-1 and TRBJ2-7; the D is unclear. Trimming took off 2 bases at V and 7 bases at J, with 18 bases between the two ends. This CDR3 is built from 15 residues. Germline V gene data show CDR1 as MGHRA and CDR2 as YSYEKL. CDR3 residues: CASSQLTTTLSEQYF. The CDR3 coding sequence is TGCGCCAGCAGCCAACTGACAACCACGCTCTCTGAGCAGTACTTC.

The chain couples TRBV7-2 to TRBJ2-7, with 9 bases that match TRBD1. This CDR3 is built from 15 residues. Unmatched junction bases numbered 6, after V lost 4 bases and J lost 2 bases. Germline CDR1 and CDR2: SGHTA and FQGNSA. CDR3 bases: TGTGCCAGCAGCTCCCGGGACAGGGTACCCTACGAGCAGTACTTC. Translating gives CASSSRDRVPYEQYF. Filled out from reference TRBV7-2 and TRBJ2-7, the complete variable domain reads GAGVSQSPSNKVTEKGKDVELRCDPISGHTALYWYRQSLGQGLEFLIYFQGNSAPDKSGLPSDRFSAERTGGSVSTLTIQRTQQEDSAVYLCASSSRDRVPYEQYFGPGTRLTVT.